The next 8 T cell receptor beta chains were all read from a single sample in a study of blood T cells in healthy people across ages. With a J-beta primer mix and a sample-barcoded 5' primer, a second PCR ran about 7 to 12 cycles. TCRdb reanalysed the 5' RACE reads using MiXCR and keeps one entry per CDR3 protein. The sample has under 1,100,000 distinct CDR3 sequences, around 25% seen once; the top ten hold about 0.69%. This sample also appeared in a second study, on T cells of mothers and their children.

The sample consisted of blood. Every receptor here comes from a girl between 2 and 10 years old in good health.

This clonotype was observed a handful of times. The chain joins TRBV6-1 to TRBJ2-2; D is undetermined. Trimming removed 4 bases from V and 5 bases from J, with 11 bases in between. The germline V gene encodes CDR1 MNHNS and CDR2 SASEGT. The CDR3 runs to 14 residues. CDR3 protein: CASSVSVGTGELFF. The CDR3 DNA sequence: TGTGCCAGCAGTGTTAGTGTGGGAACCGGGGAGCTGTTTTTT.

Concerning this clonotype itself: At one end, the junction sequence differs from germline, possibly due to a read error. This chain uses TRBV6-6 with TRBJ2-3; TRBD2 aligns across 9 bases. The CDR3 contains 16 residues. Germline V lookup: CDR1 MNHNY, CDR2 SVGAGI (reference sequence). This CDR3 reads CASSYMAGGRTGTQYF. The CDR3 coding sequence is TGTGCCAGCAGTTATATGGCGGGGGGGCGGACAGGTACGCAGTATTTT.

This clonotype was counted only a few times. This chain uses TRBV2 with TRBJ2-1, with a weak D call TRBD2 (5 bases). Trimming took 4 bases from V and 4 from J, leaving 11 bases between them. Per the germline V gene, CDR1 is SNHLY and CDR2 is FYNNEI. CDR3 length: 14 amino acids. CDR3 bases: TGTGCCAGCAGTGGGAGGTTTATGTACAATGAGCAGTTCTTC. As protein: CASSGRFMYNEQFF.

The rearrangement joins TRBV5-6 to TRBJ1-2, with unresolved D. Germline CDR1 reads SGHDT; CDR2 reads YYEEEE. The V gene lost 0 bases and the J gene lost 3 bases, with 15 bases spanning the gap. This CDR3 has 16 amino acids. CDR3 amino acids: CASSLAQAGIDYGYTF. In DNA form, the CDR3 reads TGTGCCAGCAGCTTGGCCCAGGCAGGTATCGACTATGGCTACACCTTC.

This rearrangement joins TRBV2 to TRBJ1-5; 11 bases are shared with TRBD1. The germline gives CDR1 SNHLY, CDR2 FYNNEI. V lost 6 bases and J lost 12; bases outside the gene matches: 7. The CDR3 sequence is 13 residues long. CDR3 sequence (DNA): TGTGCCAGCAGAGGGACAGGGGGTGGTCGCCAGCATTTT. Its translation is CASRGTGGGRQHF.

The rearrangement links TRBV4-2 to TRBJ2-5, with D perhaps matching TRBD2 (6 bases). The closer fit of TRBJ2-1 to the DNA end suggests the J call may be wrong. CDR1 is LGHNA, CDR2 YNFKEQ, per germline. The CDR3 spans 14 residues. The CDR3: CASSQVTSLSEQFF. CDR3 bases: TGTGCCAGCAGCCAAGTTACTAGCCTCAGTGAGCAGTTCTTC.

This clonotype was seen many times. The chain links TRBV5-1 to TRBJ2-1; D not resolved. This CDR3 spans 12 amino acids. The germline V gene encodes CDR1 SGHRS and CDR2 YFSETQ. Trimming pared 1 base from V and 5 bases from J, leaving 4 bases between. This CDR3 reads CASSLMDNEQFF. CDR3 coding DNA: TGCGCCAGCAGCTTGATGGACAATGAGCAGTTCTTC.

This chain joins TRBV28 and TRBJ1-4; TRBD1 agrees at 8 bases. In germline, CDR1 is MDHEN, CDR2 SYDVKM. The CDR3 has 14 residues. Germline trimming cut 5 bases from V and 8 bases from J; bases unmatched to any gene: 7. This CDR3 reads CASSRGTGWEKLFF. The CDR3 DNA is TGTGCCAGCAGTCGCGGGACAGGTTGGGAAAAACTGTTTTTT.